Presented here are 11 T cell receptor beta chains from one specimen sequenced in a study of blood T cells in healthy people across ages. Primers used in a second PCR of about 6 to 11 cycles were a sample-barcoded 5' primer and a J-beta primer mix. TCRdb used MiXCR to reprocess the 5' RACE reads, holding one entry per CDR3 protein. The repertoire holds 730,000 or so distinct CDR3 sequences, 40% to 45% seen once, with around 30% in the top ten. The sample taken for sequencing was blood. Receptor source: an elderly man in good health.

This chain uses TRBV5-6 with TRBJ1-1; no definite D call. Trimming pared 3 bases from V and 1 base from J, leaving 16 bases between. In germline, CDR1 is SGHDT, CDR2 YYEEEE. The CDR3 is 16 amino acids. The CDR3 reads CASSSELGGWNTEAFF. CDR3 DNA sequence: TGTGCCAGCAGCTCCGAATTGGGCGGATGGAACACTGAAGCTTTCTTT.

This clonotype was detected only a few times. CDR3 amino acids: CASSVALAGAPREQFF. CDR3 coding DNA: TGTGCCAGCAGCGTAGCCTTAGCGGGAGCCCCCCGGGAGCAGTTCTTC. The rearrangement uses TRBV9 and TRBJ2-1, with TRBD2 identical over 9 bases. The CDR3 runs 16 residues. Germline loops: CDR1 SGDLS, CDR2 YYNGEE. Unmatched junction bases numbered 11, after V lost 0 bases and J lost 10 bases.

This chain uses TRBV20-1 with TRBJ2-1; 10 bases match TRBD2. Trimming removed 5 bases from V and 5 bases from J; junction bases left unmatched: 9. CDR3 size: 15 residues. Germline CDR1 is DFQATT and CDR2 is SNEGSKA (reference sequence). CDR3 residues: CSAPPGTSGDNEQFF. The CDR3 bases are TGCAGTGCTCCCCCGGGTACTAGCGGGGACAATGAGCAGTTCTTC.

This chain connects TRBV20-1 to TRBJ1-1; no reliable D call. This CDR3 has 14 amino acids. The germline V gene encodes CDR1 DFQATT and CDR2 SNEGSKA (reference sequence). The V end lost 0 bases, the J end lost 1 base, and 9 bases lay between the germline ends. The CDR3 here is CSARDSVQNTEAFF. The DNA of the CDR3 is TGCAGTGCTAGAGATTCTGTCCAGAACACTGAAGCTTTCTTT.

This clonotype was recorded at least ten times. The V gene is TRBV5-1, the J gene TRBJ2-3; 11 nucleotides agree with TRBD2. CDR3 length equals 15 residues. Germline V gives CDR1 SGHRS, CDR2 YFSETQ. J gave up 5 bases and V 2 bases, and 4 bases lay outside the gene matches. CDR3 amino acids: CASSLLAGAEDTQYF. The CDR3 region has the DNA TGCGCCAGCAGCTTACTAGCGGGGGCTGAAGATACGCAGTATTTT.

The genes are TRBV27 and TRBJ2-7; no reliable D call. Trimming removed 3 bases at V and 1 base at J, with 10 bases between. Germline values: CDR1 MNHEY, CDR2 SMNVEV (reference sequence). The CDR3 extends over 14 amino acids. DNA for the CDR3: TGTGCCAGCAGTTTTATGGAAGGTTCCTACGAGCAGTACTTC. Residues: CASSFMEGSYEQYF.

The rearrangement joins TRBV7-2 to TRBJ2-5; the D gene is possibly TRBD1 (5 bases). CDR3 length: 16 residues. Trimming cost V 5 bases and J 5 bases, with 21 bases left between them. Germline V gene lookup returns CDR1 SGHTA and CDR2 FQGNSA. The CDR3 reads CASSPSQAGISETQYF. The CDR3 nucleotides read TGTGCCAGCAGCCCCAGTCAGGCAGGGATTAGCGAGACCCAGTACTTC.

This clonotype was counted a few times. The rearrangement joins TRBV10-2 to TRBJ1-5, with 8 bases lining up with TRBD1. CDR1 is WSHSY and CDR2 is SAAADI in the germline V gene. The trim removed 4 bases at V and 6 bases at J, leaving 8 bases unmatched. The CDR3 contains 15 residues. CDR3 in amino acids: CASSVAGGAGQPQHF. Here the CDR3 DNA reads TGCGCCAGCAGTGTGGCAGGGGGCGCCGGTCAGCCCCAGCATTTT.

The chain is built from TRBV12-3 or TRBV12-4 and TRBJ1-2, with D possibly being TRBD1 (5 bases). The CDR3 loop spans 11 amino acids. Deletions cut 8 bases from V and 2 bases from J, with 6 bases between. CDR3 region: CASGTNYGYTF. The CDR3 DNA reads TGTGCCAGCGGGACCAACTATGGCTACACCTTC.

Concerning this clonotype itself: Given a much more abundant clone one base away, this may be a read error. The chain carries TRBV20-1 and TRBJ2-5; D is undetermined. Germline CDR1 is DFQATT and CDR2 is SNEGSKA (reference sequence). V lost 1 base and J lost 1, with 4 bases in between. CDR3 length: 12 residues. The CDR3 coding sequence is TGCAGTGCTAGAGCCAGCCAAGAGACCCAGTACTTC. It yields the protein CSARASQETQYF.

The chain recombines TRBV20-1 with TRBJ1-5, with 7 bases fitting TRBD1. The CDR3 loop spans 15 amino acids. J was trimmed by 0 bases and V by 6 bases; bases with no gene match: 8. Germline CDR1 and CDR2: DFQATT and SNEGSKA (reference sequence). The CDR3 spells CSANDRENSNQPQHF. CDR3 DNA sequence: TGCAGTGCAAACGACAGGGAAAATAGCAATCAGCCCCAGCATTTT.